This T cell receptor (beta chain) comes out of a study of blood T cell repertoires in COVID-19. Study-level background: Material from acute and convalescent COVID-19 was sourced from the United States, Italy and Spain.

In the study's own analysis: Cell counts per sample came from amplifying reference gene primers. The table came from immunoSEQ multiplex PCR; TCRdb's copy has only in-frame clones and leaves some out. Clone size and the V and J calls come from that table; the DNA yielded D and trimming. The sample includes roughly 180,000 clones, about 95% seen only once; the top ten take 0.76%. This CDR3 has 14 amino acids. V lost 5 bases, J lost 4 bases, and 14 bases lay in between. The germline CDR1 and CDR2 sequences are LGHDT and YNNKEL (reference sequence). V is TRBV3-1 (or the pseudogene TRBV3-2) and J is TRBJ1-2; D is possibly TRBD1 (6 bases). Input material: peripheral blood. The receptor's source is a man under 40 with COVID-19, enrolled during active disease. CDR3 in DNA: TGTGCCAGCAGCAAGGGGGAGGGAACCTATGGCTACACCTTC. Translating it yields CASSKGEGTYGYTF.